This passage covers 13 T cell receptor beta chains from one sample sequenced in a study of regulatory T cells in long-lasting Graves disease. Stated time point: persistent/refractory GD, antithyroid drugs over 5 years with positive TRAb. Preparation of the TCR library used RNA extracted from PBMCs. Investigators prepared the TCR beta libraries by applying iRepertoire HTBI primers and Arm-PCR of CDR3 regions. TCRdb re-derived calls from the multiplex PCR reads in MiXCR, one entry per CDR3 protein. The table shows around 300,000 distinct CDR3 sequences, with 22% occurring only once. The sequences come from peripheral blood mononuclear cells (PBMCs), collected when the disease was refractory, from a patient treated with antithyroid drugs. These receptors originate from a female donor with Graves disease.

V is TRBV20-1 and J is TRBJ2-7, with D possibly being TRBD2 (7 bases). The V gene lost 0 bases and the J gene lost 3 bases, with 15 bases spanning the gap. This CDR3 contains 15 residues. CDR1 and CDR2 from the germline V gene are DFQATT and SNEGSKA (reference sequence). CDR3 sequence: CSARDRGGVDYEQYF. The CDR3 region has the DNA TGCAGTGCTAGAGATAGGGGGGGGGTAGACTACGAGCAGTACTTC.

This clonotype was detected ten times or more. This chain uses TRBV12-3 or TRBV12-4 with TRBJ2-7; no reliable D call. V shed 5 bases and J shed 4 bases, with 18 bases lying between them. The CDR3 extends over 15 amino acids. The CDR3 DNA reads as TGTGCCAGCAGTCCAGAGTCGGCCCTTGGGTACGAGCAGTACTTC. Translation gives CASSPESALGYEQYF.

This clonotype has a handful of counts. CDR3 region: CSVAMTGGEAFF. As DNA, the CDR3 is TGCAGCGTTGCCATGACAGGGGGCGAAGCTTTCTTT. This sequence joins TRBV29-1 and TRBJ1-1; 10 nucleotides match TRBD1. Germline CDR1 SQVTM, CDR2 ANQGSEA. The CDR3 runs to 12 residues. V shed 4 bases, J shed 8 bases, and the junction held 4 bases outside the gene matches.

This clonotype appeared many times. The chain links TRBV30 to TRBJ2-4; D unclear. CDR1 and CDR2 from the germline V gene are GTSNPN and SVGIG (reference sequence). The germline V and J ends were trimmed by 5 bases and 0 bases, with 5 bases remaining between them. The CDR3 totals 12 residues. CDR3 sequence: CAWGLAKNIQYF. Here the CDR3 DNA reads TGTGCCTGGGGCTTAGCCAAAAACATTCAGTACTTC.

This clonotype occurred many times. CDR3 nucleotide sequence: TGTGCCAGCAGCCGACTAGTCAACACCGGGGAGCTGTTTTTT. Amino acid sequence: CASSRLVNTGELFF. This rearrangement joins TRBV2 to TRBJ2-2; maybe TRBD2 (6 bases). V was trimmed by 6 bases and J by 2 bases, leaving 10 bases between them. Germline V gives CDR1 SNHLY, CDR2 FYNNEI. CDR3 size: 14 residues.

This clonotype has at least ten counts. The V and J genes are TRBV30 and TRBJ1-1; possibly TRBD1 for D (5 bases). The CDR3 is 13 amino acids. Trimming pared 5 bases from V and 3 bases from J, leaving 13 bases between. CDR1 GTSNPN and CDR2 SVGIG come from the germline V gene (reference sequence). CDR3 in DNA: TGTGCCTGGGACAGCGTCTTAGACACTGAAGCTTTCTTT. Translated, it gives CAWDSVLDTEAFF.

This clonotype has only a few counts. The chain is built from TRBV18 and TRBJ1-2, with 8 nucleotides matching TRBD1. Germline V gene sequence: CDR1 KGHSH, CDR2 LQKENI. J was trimmed by 8 bases and V by 3 bases; bases with no gene match: 14. The CDR3 covers 16 residues. Written as DNA, the CDR3 is TGTGCCAGCTCACCTGTGGATGGACAGGGAGAATTCGGCTACACCTTC. Encoded protein: CASSPVDGQGEFGYTF.

This clonotype was observed a few times. The chain's CDR3 is CAWSGIWATEAFF. The CDR3 coding sequence is TGTGCCTGGAGTGGAATCTGGGCCACTGAAGCTTTCTTT. V usage is TRBV30 and J usage is TRBJ1-1; D gene uncertain. The CDR3 contains 13 residues. The germline V gene encodes CDR1 GTSNPN and CDR2 SVGIG (reference sequence). Trimming stripped 1 base from V and 4 bases from J, with 10 bases between.

This chain uses TRBV5-1 with TRBJ2-7; D may be TRBD2 (6 bases). This CDR3 region has 17 residues. Trimming stripped 5 bases from V and 6 bases from J, with 27 bases between. From germline, CDR1 is SGHRS and CDR2 YFSETQ. The CDR3 DNA is TGCGCCAGCAGAGACCTGTCTAGCGTTCCTTTCGAGGGCGAGCAGTACTTC. It is translated as CASRDLSSVPFEGEQYF.

This clonotype was picked up many times. The genes are TRBV3-1 and TRBJ2-5; possibly TRBD1 or TRBD2 for D (6 bases each). Germline-derived CDR1 and CDR2 are LGHDT and YNNKEL (reference sequence). The V gene lost 7 bases and the J gene lost 5 bases, with 14 bases spanning the gap. The CDR3 length is 13 residues. CDR3 sequence: CASNPRGRETQYF. The CDR3 bases are TGTGCCAGCAACCCAAGGGGGAGGGAGACCCAGTACTTC.

This clonotype was counted once. The rearrangement links TRBV27 to TRBJ2-2; D may correspond to TRBD1 or TRBD2 (6 bases each). The germline V gene has CDR1 MNHEY and CDR2 SMNVEV (reference sequence). The CDR3 consists of 17 residues. The V end was cut by 3 bases, the J end by 4 bases, with 18 bases between. CDR3: CASSLGGQDSITGELFF. CDR3 in DNA: TGTGCCAGCAGTTTGGGGGGCCAGGACTCGATCACCGGGGAGCTGTTTTTT.

This clonotype was picked up many times. The chain uses TRBV2 and TRBJ2-2; 12 bases line up with TRBD2. Germline loops: CDR1 SNHLY, CDR2 FYNNEI. The J segment lost 3 bases and the V segment lost 10 bases, leaving 15 bases of the junction unmatched. The CDR3 extends over 18 amino acids. In nucleotides, the CDR3 is TGTGCCACACGGATGGGACTAGCGGGCGATAGGGACACCGGGGAGCTGTTTTTT. Its protein product is CATRMGLAGDRDTGELFF.

This clonotype came up many times. The chain uses TRBV20-1 and TRBJ2-5; perhaps TRBD1 as D (5 bases). The CDR3 length is 14 residues. Germline V lookup: CDR1 DFQATT, CDR2 SNEGSKA (reference sequence). Trimming pared 3 bases from V and 9 bases from J, leaving 20 bases between. For the CDR3, the DNA is TGCAGTGCTAGCAGTGGGGCCCCCCATTCGGCCCAGTACTTC. Translation: CSASSGAPHSAQYF.